This T cell receptor (beta chain) was sequenced during a study of T cells in localized non-small cell lung cancer (dated by TCRdb to 2019 to 2021). For the wider study: T cell repertoires of a few hundred early-stage NSCLC patients were analyzed, with tumors being compared against uninvolved tumor-adjacent lungs. The cohort was made up of roughly 250 treatment-naive NSCLC patients whose localized lung tumors had been resected. A mean age of around 69 years was recorded for the NSCLC patients, of whom 129 were male and about a hundred were female. Overall results and qualifications from the work: Uninvolved tumor-adjacent lung showed the highest T cell clonality, higher than tumor, which suggests more focused antigenic responses in the uninvolved tumor-adjacent lung. Because the study design was exploratory, TCR variables were selected using unadjusted p-values without false-discovery rate correction. Of the top 100 tumor clones, a median of approximately 60 were detected in paired uninvolved adjacent lung; 28 were also among that lung's top 100. Because multi-region tumor sequencing was not done, intratumor heterogeneity could not be ruled out. Longer overall survival was associated with higher T cell density in blood, whereas shorter survival was associated with higher clonality in adjacent lung.

At diagnosis, peripheral blood, uninvolved tumor-adjacent lung and tumor were collected and stored as a combination of fresh-frozen and FFPE material. For TCR repertoire profiling, blood samples were analyzed in the form of peripheral blood mononuclear cells. TCR beta CDR3 regions were sequenced from DNA using the immunoSEQ Assay. Regarding the original processing steps: T cell density was computed as TCR beta template counts normalized to usable DNA estimated by amplifying housekeeping genes. The preseqR package was used to estimate richness by extrapolating to 400,000 templates for PBMC samples and to 120,000 templates for tissue samples. Clonality was calculated as one minus Pielou's evenness. Tissue-enriched TCRs were identified through differential abundance testing performed on productive amino-acid clonotypes, with a minimum total count of 5 and an alpha of 0.1. The Jaccard Index and the Morisita Overlap Index were used to measure how much the repertoires overlapped between compartments. TCR beta CDR3s were clustered by GLIPH together with public tetramer-defined viral CDR3s, and at least three viral sequences plus V-gene enrichment were required for viral motifs. What TCRdb holds here is the immuneACCESS table cut down to in-frame rearrangements. Part of the clones is not present; checked against another copy, under half of the missing clones reflect an unresolved V gene, and the others are unexplained. That table supplies the V and J calls and clone size; D and trimming were determined from the DNA. This sample holds about 17,000 clones; roughly 90% were observed only once. The ten largest clonotypes hold approximately 3.7% of the sample.

In regard to this clone: There is no known antigen for this receptor. No base-level quality is on record; no much larger clone is a single base apart.

The receptor's source is a male donor older than 55 with stage II squamous cell lung carcinoma. The material was peripheral blood, obtained before any cancer treatment.

CDR3 region: CASSTHEGVYGYTF. The DNA sequence is as follows: TGTGCCAGCAGTACCCATGAGGGGGTCTATGGCTACACCTTC. Recombination linked TRBV28 to TRBJ1-2; TRBD1 is a weak D gene call, 6 bases matching. V is clipped by 5 bases and J by 4 bases, and the sequence between their germline boundaries is 14 bases long. From the cysteine through the phenylalanine, the CDR3 covers 14 amino acids. Just the 42-base CDR3 DNA is kept, in frame starting at base 1. CDR1 and CDR2 are drawn from the germline V gene: MDHEN, SYDVKM.